These 29 T cell receptor beta chains were sequenced from one sample in a study of shared clonotypes between healthy human individuals. Produced via immunoSEQ multiplex PCR; TCRdb's table is partial and in-frame only. Of more than 2,000,000 clones listed, roughly nine tenths are singletons. Input material: naive CD4+ T cells sorted from blood. This sample's subset: CD45RA+ positively selected. Receptors originate from a man aged 18 to 29 in good health.

Only one count was recorded for this clone. V gene TRBV7-2 combines with J gene TRBJ1-1; D perhaps matches TRBD1 (5 bases). The CDR3 is 12 amino acids. Germline assignment: CDR1 SGHTA and CDR2 FQGNSA. V dropped 5 bases and J dropped 11 bases, with 15 bases sitting between them. DNA of the CDR3: TGTGCCAGCAGCCTATATGGGACGGGCGCTTTCTTT. Protein product: CASSLYGTGAFF.

This chain uses TRBV7-2 with TRBJ1-4, with 12 bases aligning to TRBD1. From germline, CDR1 is SGHTA and CDR2 FQGNSA. There are 14 residues in the CDR3. V was clipped by 4 bases and J by 13 bases; unmatched bases: 7. The chain's CDR3 is CASSSHKGQGALFF. The CDR3 nucleotides are TGTGCCAGCAGCTCTCATAAGGGACAGGGGGCACTGTTTTTT.

This chain joins TRBV30 and TRBJ1-2, with TRBD1 matching 8 bases. There are 12 residues in the CDR3. Germline values: CDR1 GTSNPN, CDR2 SVGIG (reference sequence). V was clipped by 5 bases and J by 8 bases; unmatched bases: 7. CDR3 nucleotides: TGTGCCTGGGGCCCGACAGGGGACGGCTACACCTTC. The encoded protein is CAWGPTGDGYTF.

This clone has only one observation. The V gene is TRBV5-1, the J gene TRBJ1-2, with D uncertain. Germline values: CDR1 SGHRS, CDR2 YFSETQ. This CDR3 contains 14 residues. Trimming stripped 0 bases from V and 3 bases from J, with 9 bases between. CDR3 residues: CASSLGIDYYGYTF. CDR3 nucleotide sequence: TGCGCCAGCAGCTTGGGGATCGACTACTATGGCTACACCTTC. The variable domain in full, completed from reference TRBV5-1 and TRBJ1-2, reads KAGVTQTPRYLIKTRGQQVTLSCSPISGHRSVSWYQQTPGQGLQFLFEYFSETQRNKGNFPGRFSGRQFSNSRSEMNVSTLELGDSALYLCASSLGIDYYGYTFGSGTRLTVV.

The chain has TRBV7-9 and TRBJ2-6; weak D call: TRBD2 (5 bases). V lost 5 bases to trimming and J lost 3 bases, with 11 bases between them. CDR3 length equals 15 residues. In germline, CDR1 is SEHNR, CDR2 FQNEAQ (reference sequence). The CDR3 DNA sequence: TGTGCCAGCAGCCTCACCGGGGTTGGGGCCAACGTCCTGACTTTC. Translated: CASSLTGVGANVLTF.

This clone was counted a single time. This chain links TRBV5-1 with TRBJ2-1, with 12 bases matching TRBD2. Germline assignment: CDR1 SGHRS and CDR2 YFSETQ. V trimming: 3 bases; J trimming: 4 bases; junction bases outside the gene matches: 5. The CDR3 consists of 16 residues. The CDR3 protein is CASSSLAGGGYNEQFF. DNA of the CDR3: TGCGCCAGCAGCTCCCTAGCGGGAGGGGGTTACAATGAGCAGTTCTTC.

About this clone: The sample holds other DNA sequences that translate to the same CDR3. J is TRBJ2-5 and V is TRBV11-2; D is undetermined. The germline CDR1 and CDR2 sequences are SGHAT and FQNNGV. Trimming left V 5 bases short and J 2 bases short, with 9 bases between. This CDR3 has 13 residues. CDR3 loop: CASSLGRQETQYF. DNA for the CDR3: TGTGCCAGCAGCCTCGGACGTCAAGAGACCCAGTACTTC. The full variable domain, its missing parts supplied by reference TRBV11-2 and TRBJ2-5, is EAGVAQSPRYKIIEKRQSVAFWCNPISGHATLYWYQQILGQGPKLLIQFQNNGVVDDSQLPKDRFSAERLKGVDSTLKIQPAKLEDSAVYLCASSLGRQETQYFGPGTRLLVL.

The rearrangement links TRBV29-1 to TRBJ2-5; D is possibly TRBD1 (5 bases). CDR1 and CDR2 from the germline V gene are SQVTM and ANQGSEA. The CDR3 covers 15 residues. The V gene lost 3 bases and the J gene lost 5 bases, with 19 bases spanning the gap. CDR3 in DNA: TGCAGCGTTGACCTGGCAGGGAAGAGGTCGGAGACCCAGTACTTC. Translation gives CSVDLAGKRSETQYF.

V gene TRBV5-1 combines with J gene TRBJ2-5; the D gene is possibly TRBD1 (5 bases). Trimming left V 3 bases short and J 5 bases short, with 17 bases between. CDR3 length: 15 amino acids. CDR1 and CDR2 from the germline V gene are SGHRS and YFSETQ. The CDR3 region has the DNA TGCGCCAGCAGCTGGTGGGGCCTGGAGTCGGAGACCCAGTACTTC. Its protein is CASSWWGLESETQYF.

This sequence joins TRBV5-1 and TRBJ1-3; D perhaps matches TRBD1 (6 bases). The germline CDR1 and CDR2 sequences are SGHRS and YFSETQ. The germline V and J ends were trimmed by 6 bases and 8 bases, with 18 bases remaining between them. The CDR3 has 14 amino acids. CDR3 nucleotide sequence: TGCGCCAGCACGAGTCGGGGGCCAGAAGACACCATATATTTT. It translates to CASTSRGPEDTIYF.

The CDR3 DNA reads TGTGCCAGCAGTTTACGAGGACAGGGAGGGACCGGGGAGCTGTTTTTT. Protein product: CASSLRGQGGTGELFF. This chain joins TRBV27 and TRBJ2-2, with a weak D call TRBD1 (8 bases). Germline V gives CDR1 MNHEY, CDR2 SMNVEV (reference sequence). Trimming took off 2 bases at V and 5 bases at J, with 15 bases between the two ends. CDR3 size: 16 residues.

The chain uses TRBV18 and TRBJ1-2, with TRBD1 identical over 7 bases. With 4 bases clipped from V and 8 bases from J, the junction kept 10 bases outside the gene matches. This CDR3 is built from 14 residues. Germline loops: CDR1 KGHSH, CDR2 LQKENI. This CDR3 reads CASSLDREVKGYTF. Written as DNA, the CDR3 is TGTGCCAGCTCACTCGACAGGGAGGTCAAGGGCTACACCTTC.

The chain joins TRBV9 to TRBJ2-3, with TRBD2 as a possible D gene (5 bases). The CDR3 runs to 13 residues. Germline lookup yields CDR1 SGDLS and CDR2 YYNGEE. Trimming cost V 1 base and J 5 bases, with 8 bases left between them. In DNA form, the CDR3 reads TGTGCCAGCAGCGTAAGAGCGGTAGATACGCAGTATTTT. Protein sequence: CASSVRAVDTQYF.

The rearrangement joins TRBV30 to TRBJ1-2, with D possibly TRBD1 on 5 matching bases. Germline V gene lookup returns CDR1 GTSNPN and CDR2 SVGIG (reference sequence). V dropped 0 bases and J dropped 0 bases, with 11 bases sitting between them. The CDR3 has 15 residues. The DNA for the CDR3 is TGTGCCTGGAGTGTACGACAGTCAGCTAACTATGGCTACACCTTC. Translation gives CAWSVRQSANYGYTF. Variable domain in full (rest from reference TRBV30 and TRBJ1-2): SQTIHQWPATLVQPVGSPLSLECTVEGTSNPNLYWYRQAAGRGLQLLFYSVGIGQISSEVPQNLSASRPQDRQFILSSKKLLLSDSGFYLCAWSVRQSANYGYTFGSGTRLTVV.

The V call is TRBV6-4, the J call TRBJ2-1; 11 bases fit TRBD2. The CDR3 is 15 amino acids. After removal of 7 bases from V and 6 bases from J, the junction contained 8 bases not matched to a gene. Germline V lookup: CDR1 MRHNA, CDR2 SNTAGT. The CDR3 loop reads CASKLLAGVSNEQFF. CDR3 DNA sequence: TGTGCCAGCAAGCTACTAGCGGGAGTCTCCAATGAGCAGTTCTTC.

The rearrangement joins TRBV18 to TRBJ1-2; D gene unclear. The V gene lost 2 bases and the J gene lost 2 bases, with 12 bases spanning the gap. Germline V gene sequence: CDR1 KGHSH, CDR2 LQKENI. The CDR3 covers 15 residues. CDR3 DNA: TGTGCCAGCTCACCAACGGGAGGACTCAACTATGGCTACACCTTC. It codes for CASSPTGGLNYGYTF.

J is TRBJ1-6 and V is TRBV7-2; no reliable D call. The CDR3 consists of 16 residues. The germline V and J ends were trimmed by 6 bases and 7 bases, with 19 bases remaining between them. Germline assignment: CDR1 SGHTA and CDR2 FQGNSA. This chain's CDR3 is CASSYPEAIGNSPLHF. The CDR3 nucleotides read TGTGCCAGCAGTTATCCAGAGGCGATAGGGAATTCACCCCTCCACTTT.

This chain uses TRBV9 with TRBJ1-4; 9 bases match TRBD1. The CDR3 sequence is 15 residues long. V dropped 4 bases and J dropped 5; count of bases not matched to a gene: 6. CDR1 is SGDLS, CDR2 YYNGEE, per germline. CDR3 in amino acids: CASSIYGTGNEKLFF. CDR3 bases: TGTGCCAGCAGCATATACGGGACAGGGAATGAAAAACTGTTTTTT.

The chain combines TRBV18 with TRBJ2-6, with TRBD1 matching 8 bases. The CDR3 has 17 residues. Germline loops: CDR1 KGHSH, CDR2 LQKENI. The V and J ends lost 4 bases and 2 bases, in that order; junction bases with no gene match: 7. CDR3: CASSLSQGATGANVLTF. In nucleotides, the CDR3 is TGTGCCAGCTCACTCAGCCAGGGGGCAACTGGGGCCAACGTCCTGACTTTC.

V and J are TRBV28 and TRBJ1-2, with 7 bases fitting TRBD1. Germline values: CDR1 MDHEN, CDR2 SYDVKM. The CDR3 runs 15 residues. V was pared by 3 bases and J by 6 bases, with 10 bases of the junction left unmatched. The CDR3 protein is CASSLVAGGHHGYTF. Here the CDR3 DNA reads TGTGCCAGCAGTTTGGTGGCAGGGGGGCACCATGGCTACACCTTC.

V is TRBV6-5 and J is TRBJ1-4; D is perhaps TRBD1 (6 bases). Germline CDR1 MNHEY, CDR2 SVGAGI. The CDR3 loop spans 15 amino acids. Between the trimmed V and J ends, which lost 8 bases and 0 bases, there was a span of 13 bases. The CDR3 nucleotides read TGTGCCAGCGGCCAGGGGAGCGCAACTAATGAAAAACTGTTTTTT. Protein: CASGQGSATNEKLFF.

The CDR3: CASSPDPGYNQPQHF. CDR3 nucleotide sequence: TGCGCCAGCAGCCCGGATCCGGGATACAATCAGCCCCAGCATTTT. V and J are TRBV5-1 and TRBJ1-5; D unclear. Between the trimmed V and J ends, which lost 4 bases and 3 bases, there was a span of 14 bases. Germline V gene lookup returns CDR1 SGHRS and CDR2 YFSETQ. The CDR3 sequence is 15 residues long.

The CDR3 loop is CASSLGGTTRTDTQYF. DNA for the CDR3: TGTGCCAGCAGCTTGGGTGGAACCACGCGCACAGATACGCAGTATTTT. V usage is TRBV5-6 and J usage is TRBJ2-3; D call uncertain. V lost 0 bases and J lost 1, with 12 bases in between. Looked up from germline, CDR1 is SGHDT and CDR2 is YYEEEE. The CDR3 is made up of 16 amino acids. The full variable domain, with the rest looked up from reference TRBV5-6 and TRBJ2-3, is DAGVTQSPTHLIKTRGQQVTLRCSPKSGHDTVSWYQQALGQGPQFIFQYYEEEERQRGNFPDRFSGHQFPNYSSELNVNALLLGDSALYLCASSLGGTTRTDTQYFGPGTRLTVL.

The chain combines TRBV4-2 with TRBJ1-4; 11 bases agree with TRBD1. V dropped 5 bases and J dropped 7; count of bases not matched to a gene: 6. Germline assignment: CDR1 LGHNA and CDR2 YNFKEQ. The CDR3 is made up of 15 amino acids. The DNA for the CDR3 is TGTGCCAGCAGCAACCCCGGGACAGGGGGTGAAAAACTGTTTTTT. It yields the protein CASSNPGTGGEKLFF.

The rearrangement links TRBV9 to TRBJ2-1; 12 nucleotides line up with TRBD1. Per the germline V gene, CDR1 is SGDLS and CDR2 is YYNGEE. V was pared by 3 bases and J by 8 bases, with 9 bases of the junction left unmatched. The CDR3 extends over 16 amino acids. CDR3 sequence reads: CASSAGTGGPWDEQFF. The DNA for the CDR3 is TGTGCCAGCAGCGCCGGGACAGGGGGCCCCTGGGATGAGCAGTTCTTC.

The chain is built from TRBV11-3 and TRBJ2-7; D call uncertain. The germline V gene encodes CDR1 SGHNT and CDR2 YENEEA. Between the trimmed V and J ends, which lost 2 bases and 0 bases, there was a span of 14 bases. The CDR3 has 16 amino acids. DNA of the CDR3: TGTGCCAGCAGCTTAACGTCCTCCGTCAGCTCCTACGAGCAGTACTTC. Residues: CASSLTSSVSSYEQYF.

This chain connects TRBV7-2 to TRBJ2-5, with 9 positions matching TRBD2. Germline trimming cut 0 bases from V and 2 bases from J; bases unmatched to any gene: 13. Germline V lookup: CDR1 SGHTA, CDR2 FQGNSA. The CDR3 runs to 19 residues. This chain's CDR3 is CASSLARWSSGEIQETQYF. The CDR3 DNA reads TGTGCCAGCAGCTTAGCTCGGTGGTCTAGCGGGGAGATTCAAGAGACCCAGTACTTC.

The V gene is TRBV11-2, the J gene TRBJ2-7; the D is unclear. CDR3 length: 13 amino acids. Per germline, CDR1 SGHAT and CDR2 FQNNGV. Trimming pared 4 bases from V and 1 base from J, leaving 8 bases between. CDR3 region: CASSSLHSYEQYF. DNA for the CDR3: TGTGCCAGCAGCTCACTCCATTCCTACGAGCAGTACTTC.

The gene calls are TRBV7-2 and TRBJ2-7, with 9 positions matching TRBD1. V was pared by 5 bases and J by 1 base, with 6 bases of the junction left unmatched. Germline V gene lookup returns CDR1 SGHTA and CDR2 FQGNSA. The CDR3 sequence is 15 residues long. The CDR3 region has the DNA TGTGCCAGCAGCCTAGGACAGGGGCGATCCTACGAGCAGTACTTC. This encodes CASSLGQGRSYEQYF.